Detailed here is one T cell receptor (beta chain). Per the study methods: Estimates of nucleated cell counts were drawn from the amplification of reference gene primers. Data came from immunoSEQ multiplex PCR; TCRdb stores just in-frame clones and leaves some out. V and J calls and clone size come straight from that table; D and trimming were deduced from the DNA. Of 200,000 to 300,000 clones in the sample, 87% were seen once. V lost 3 bases and J 4 bases, leaving 10 bases between the germline ends. Germline lookup yields CDR1 LNHNV and CDR2 YYDKDF (reference sequence). This CDR3 has 13 amino acids. The record originates from a study of blood T cell repertoires in COVID-19. At the level of the study: Nucleic acid was either cDNA or gDNA, and it came from T cells, B-cell-depleted T cells, or PBMCs.

The chain links TRBV15 to TRBJ2-7; D may be TRBD1 (6 bases). Sequencing was done on a sample of peripheral blood. The receptor was isolated from a man in his late teens or twenties with active or convalescent COVID-19. CDR3 amino acids: CATSRDRFYEQYF. As DNA, the CDR3 is TGTGCCACCAGCAGGGACAGATTTTACGAGCAGTACTTC.